This TCR beta chain originates from a study of immune heterogeneity within non-small cell lung tumors. About the study: In total, the tumors were 4 squamous cell carcinomas, approximately 10 non-squamous carcinomas and 1 not otherwise specified.

The V end lost 4 bases, the J end lost 0 bases, and 16 bases lay between the germline ends. This CDR3 comprises 16 residues. Germline-derived CDR1 and CDR2 are SGHTS and YDEGEE. As template, the study used bulk tumor genomic DNA at 550 to 700 ng per sample. Multiple biopsies spaced far apart were taken from each primary tumor during surgery. Curative operations were performed on patients who had untreated, newly diagnosed non-small cell lung cancer. About this clonotype itself: Its cognate antigen is unknown.

TCR beta CDR3 was amplified by multiplex PCR using 32 V and 13 J primers. TCRdb re-called the multiplex PCR reads through MiXCR, storing one row per CDR3 protein. The sample lists approximately 6,000 distinct CDR3 sequences, approximately 22% occurring once. Whole-study results and caveats: There were identical dominant CDR3 beta clonotypes recurring across tumor sites within a patient, together with site-unique high-frequency clones.

The sequenced sample consisted of lung tumor tissue. This chain links TRBV5-8 with TRBJ1-1; D is ambiguous. The receptor was derived from a female donor with non-small cell lung cancer. The DNA of the CDR3 is TGTGCCAGCAGCATCATTATTGGGCCCATGAACACTGAAGCTTTCTTT. Translation: CASSIIIGPMNTEAFF.